Each of the 14 T cell receptor beta chains below was sequenced from the same sample in a study of blood T cell repertoires in COVID-19. TCRdb's table, derived via immunoSEQ multiplex PCR, lists solely in-frame clones and lacks some. Of around 140,000 clones listed, roughly 90% are singletons. Sample: PBMCs or T cells enriched from blood (not recorded which). The receptors come from a middle-aged woman who had been exposed to COVID-19.

This clone has a handful of counts. This chain uses TRBV3-1 (or the pseudogene TRBV3-2) with TRBJ2-7; D may be TRBD1 (6 bases). Germline-derived CDR1 and CDR2 are LGHDT and YNNKEL (reference sequence). The CDR3 extends over 13 amino acids. Deletions cut 3 bases from V and 3 bases from J, with 9 bases between. CDR3 in DNA: TGTGCCAGCAGCCAGTACAGGGACTACGAGCAGTACTTC. Translated, it gives CASSQYRDYEQYF.

The chain carries TRBV19 and TRBJ2-1, with a tentative D call TRBD2 (6 bases). Germline assignment: CDR1 LNHDA and CDR2 SQIVND (reference sequence). CDR3 size: 16 residues. Trimming took off 1 base at V and 3 bases at J, with 13 bases between the two ends. The CDR3 coding sequence is TGTGCCAGTAGTATAGTTGCGGGGATCGGCTACAATGAGCAGTTCTTC. Translated, it gives CASSIVAGIGYNEQFF.

The V and J genes are TRBV7-2 and TRBJ1-1; 9 bases match TRBD1. Losses at the gene ends were 5 bases for V and 12 bases for J; bases not matched to a gene: 10. Looked up from germline, CDR1 is SGHTA and CDR2 is FQGNSA. There are 13 residues in the CDR3. The CDR3 DNA follows: TGTGCCAGCAGCCTCGGACAGGGGCGGGTAACTTTCTTT. It specifies CASSLGQGRVTFF.

The chain is built from TRBV25-1 and TRBJ1-5; 8 bases agree with TRBD1. Per the germline V gene, CDR1 is MGHDK and CDR2 is SYGVNS. The CDR3 consists of 15 residues. Trimming at V came to 2 bases and at J to 0 bases, leaving 0 bases not matched to a gene. The CDR3 reads CASSETGGSNQPQHF. The CDR3 nucleotides are TGTGCCAGCAGTGAAACAGGGGGTAGCAATCAGCCCCAGCATTTT.

The rearrangement joins TRBV19 to TRBJ2-1; no clear D. Trimming took off 2 bases at V and 9 bases at J, with 11 bases between the two ends. In germline, CDR1 is LNHDA, CDR2 SQIVND (reference sequence). The length of the CDR3 is 13 residues. CDR3 nucleotide sequence: TGTGCCAGTAGTATATCAGTTTCTAGTGAGCAGTTCTTC. Translation: CASSISVSSEQFF.

The chain recombines TRBV28 with TRBJ2-7; 11 bases are shared with TRBD1. The J segment lost 3 bases and the V segment lost 4 bases, leaving 2 bases of the junction unmatched. The length of the CDR3 is 14 residues. Germline values: CDR1 MDHEN, CDR2 SYDVKM. The DNA for the CDR3 is TGTGCCAGCAGTTCCGGGACAGGGGGCTACGAGCAGTACTTC. This encodes CASSSGTGGYEQYF.

The V call is TRBV5-4, the J call TRBJ2-1, with 8 bases lining up with TRBD1. The germline gives CDR1 SGHNT, CDR2 YYREEE (reference sequence). The CDR3 extends over 15 amino acids. The CDR3 DNA is TGTGCTGCAACCGGGGCAGGGGGCTTTAGCAATGAGCAGTTCTTC. Its protein is CAATGAGGFSNEQFF.

This rearrangement joins TRBV28 to TRBJ1-1; D is unresolved. Germline V gene lookup returns CDR1 MDHEN and CDR2 SYDVKM. V was trimmed by 5 bases and J by 1 base, leaving 14 bases between them. This CDR3 spans 15 amino acids. The CDR3 DNA follows: TGTGCCAGCAGTACTGACTCCTTCAAGAACACTGAAGCTTTCTTT. It yields the protein CASSTDSFKNTEAFF. Together with reference TRBV28 and TRBJ1-1, the CDR3 gives the full variable domain: DVKVTQSSRYLVKRTGEKVFLECVQDMDHENMFWYRQDPGLGLRLIYFSYDVKMKEKGDIPEGYSVSREKKERFSLILESASTNQTSMYLCASSTDSFKNTEAFFGQGTRLTVV.

This clone came up a few times. The rearrangement links TRBV6-5 to TRBJ2-5, with 9 positions matching TRBD1. The V gene's germline CDR1 is MNHEY and CDR2 SVGAGI. The CDR3 loop spans 15 amino acids. The V segment lost 0 bases and the J segment 4 bases; nucleotides outside the gene matches: 3. CDR3 loop: CASSYSRTGVETQYF. CDR3 DNA sequence: TGTGCCAGCAGTTACTCCCGGACAGGGGTAGAGACCCAGTACTTC.

V gene TRBV7-8 combines with J gene TRBJ2-5, with 9 nucleotides matching TRBD1. This CDR3 is built from 15 residues. V was clipped by 0 bases and J by 5 bases; unmatched bases: 4. CDR1 is SGHVS and CDR2 is FQNEAQ in the germline V gene. CDR3 sequence reads: CASSLARDRAETQYF. The CDR3 nucleotides are TGTGCCAGCAGCTTAGCCCGGGACAGGGCGGAGACCCAGTACTTC.

CDR3 in amino acids: CASSETGTGGEKLFF. The CDR3 DNA follows: TGTGCCAGCAGCGAGACCGGGACAGGGGGAGAAAAACTGTTTTTT. The chain carries TRBV5-8 and TRBJ1-4, with 11 bases lining up with TRBD1. Germline V CDR1 and CDR2: SGHTS, YDEGEE. CDR3 length: 15 amino acids. V lost 4 bases to trimming and J lost 8 bases; unmatched junction nucleotides: 7.

The chain is built from TRBV9 and TRBJ2-7; the D is unclear. There are 15 residues in the CDR3. The V end lost 0 bases, the J end lost 0 bases, and 10 bases lay between the germline ends. CDR1 and CDR2 (germline): SGDLS, YYNGEE. CDR3 in amino acids: CASSVEVEVSYEQYF. The CDR3 DNA reads as TGTGCCAGCAGCGTAGAGGTAGAGGTCTCCTACGAGCAGTACTTC.

The V and J genes are TRBV7-8 and TRBJ1-1, with D possibly TRBD1 on 5 matching bases. Trimming shortened V by 1 base and J by 6 bases, and 12 bases separated the two germline ends. Germline V gene sequence: CDR1 SGHVS, CDR2 FQNEAQ. The CDR3 consists of 14 residues. The CDR3 DNA follows: TGTGCCAGCAGCTTAGGGGGCGGGAGGCCTGAAGCTTTCTTT. This encodes CASSLGGGRPEAFF.

The chain links TRBV28 to TRBJ2-1; the D gene is possibly TRBD2 (6 bases). This CDR3 spans 15 amino acids. The germline gives CDR1 MDHEN, CDR2 SYDVKM. Trimming pared 5 bases from V and 4 bases from J, leaving 15 bases between. CDR3 nucleotide sequence: TGTGCCAGCAGTACTAGTTGGGGGGATTACAATGAGCAGTTCTTC. It encodes CASSTSWGDYNEQFF. Combining the CDR3 with reference TRBV28 and TRBJ2-1 gives the whole variable domain DVKVTQSSRYLVKRTGEKVFLECVQDMDHENMFWYRQDPGLGLRLIYFSYDVKMKEKGDIPEGYSVSREKKERFSLILESASTNQTSMYLCASSTSWGDYNEQFFGPGTRLTVL.